These T cell receptor beta chains were read from a single sample in a study of metastatic and nonmetastatic thyroid tumors. TCRdb re-processed the PCR reads through MiXCR. Among fewer than 70,000 clones listed, more than 25% were seen once. Sequencing was performed on blood. These receptors all stem from a female donor with papillary thyroid cancer or a benign thyroid nodule (not recorded which). Some clones in this sample may be carry-over from other donors' samples. The CDR3 runs from the conserved cysteine through the conserved F or W. Fields, in order: D gene, V gene, J gene, clone size, CDR3 DNA, CDR3 protein. D genes are given only for firm matches. Size is stated for part of the rows, as once, few or many counts, or as a class when the clone is expanded.

D gene: -; V gene: TRBV5-1; J gene: TRBJ2-3; clone size: -; CDR3 DNA: TGCGCCAGCAGCCCAGGCAGGGCTGGACGCACAGATACGCGGTATTTT; CDR3 protein: CASSPGRAGRTDTRYF
D gene: -; V gene: TRBV3-1; J gene: TRBJ2-3; clone size: -; CDR3 DNA: TGTGCCAGCAGCCAAGCGGGAGGCACAGATACGCAGTATTTT; CDR3 protein: CASSQAGGTDTQYF
D gene: -; V gene: TRBV4-3; J gene: TRBJ2-2; clone size: -; CDR3 DNA: TGCGCCAGCAGCCAAGATGAGAACACCGGGGAGCTGTTTTTT; CDR3 protein: CASSQDENTGELFF
D gene: TRBD1; V gene: TRBV9; J gene: TRBJ2-5; clone size: -; CDR3 DNA: TGTGCCAGCAGCGTAGGGACAGGGGGCGGAGAGACCCAGTACTTC; CDR3 protein: CASSVGTGGGETQYF
D gene: TRBD2; V gene: TRBV6-2/TRBV6-3; J gene: TRBJ2-2; clone size: -; CDR3 DNA: TGTGCCAGCGCGCCAGCGGGGGGCGGGGAGCTGTTTTTT; CDR3 protein: CASAPAGGGELFF
D gene: -; V gene: TRBV28; J gene: TRBJ1-5; clone size: -; CDR3 DNA: TGTGCCAGCAACGTGCCATGGGGCAATCAGCCCCAGCATTTT; CDR3 protein: CASNVPWGNQPQHF
D gene: TRBD1; V gene: TRBV6-2/TRBV6-3; J gene: TRBJ2-5; clone size: few; CDR3 DNA: TGTGCCAGCAGTTACATTGCAGCCCCTTCAGGGGGTGACGAGACCCAGTACTTC; CDR3 protein: CASSYIAAPSGGDETQYF
D gene: -; V gene: TRBV12-3/TRBV12-4; J gene: TRBJ1-2; clone size: -; CDR3 DNA: TGTGCCAGCACCCGGGACATACAAGGCTACACCTTC; CDR3 protein: CASTRDIQGYTF
D gene: -; V gene: TRBV5-1; J gene: TRBJ2-2; clone size: -; CDR3 DNA: TGCGCCAGCAGCTTCAACACCGGGGAGCTGTTTTTT; CDR3 protein: CASSFNTGELFF
D gene: -; V gene: TRBV6-1; J gene: TRBJ2-7; clone size: few; CDR3 DNA: TGTGCCAGCAGCCCCAATTGGGGGTTCCACGAGCAGTACTTC; CDR3 protein: CASSPNWGFHEQYF
D gene: -; V gene: TRBV6-1; J gene: TRBJ1-3; clone size: -; CDR3 DNA: TGTGCCAGCAGTATGGGACAAAGTCGGGGAAACACCATATATTTT; CDR3 protein: CASSMGQSRGNTIYF
D gene: -; V gene: TRBV4-1; J gene: TRBJ2-7; clone size: few; CDR3 DNA: TGCGCCAGCAGCCAATTAAACGGGGACCAGTACTTC; CDR3 protein: CASSQLNGDQYF
D gene: -; V gene: TRBV11-2; J gene: TRBJ2-7; clone size: -; CDR3 DNA: TGTGCCAGCAGCTTAGTACCGTGGACCATCAACGAGCAGTACTTC; CDR3 protein: CASSLVPWTINEQYF
D gene: -; V gene: TRBV30; J gene: TRBJ2-5; clone size: many; CDR3 DNA: TGTGCCTGGAGTGTACGGGACGACCAGTACTTC; CDR3 protein: CAWSVRDDQYF
D gene: -; V gene: TRBV11-3; J gene: TRBJ2-7; clone size: many; CDR3 DNA: TGTGCCAGCAGCTTAAACAGCTACGAGCAGTACTTC; CDR3 protein: CASSLNSYEQYF
D gene: -; V gene: TRBV19; J gene: TRBJ2-3; clone size: medium-sized; CDR3 DNA: TGTGCCAGTAGCCCCCACCTACCCCCAGATACGCAGTATTTT; CDR3 protein: CASSPHLPPDTQYF
D gene: TRBD1; V gene: TRBV12-3/TRBV12-4; J gene: TRBJ1-1; clone size: -; CDR3 DNA: TGTGCCAGCAGTTCGAGAACCGGGACAGGGGACACTGAAGCTTTCTTT; CDR3 protein: CASSSRTGTGDTEAFF
D gene: TRBD1; V gene: TRBV19; J gene: TRBJ2-7; clone size: -; CDR3 DNA: TGTGCCAGTAGTACTATACCGGGACAGGGGGCTAGGGAGCAGTACTTC; CDR3 protein: CASSTIPGQGAREQYF
D gene: TRBD2; V gene: TRBV4-1; J gene: TRBJ2-1; clone size: -; CDR3 DNA: TGCGCCAGCAGCCACCTAGCGGGAGGAGGTGAGCAGTTCTTC; CDR3 protein: CASSHLAGGGEQFF
D gene: -; V gene: TRBV20-1; J gene: TRBJ2-2; clone size: -; CDR3 DNA: TGCAGTGCCCGGCAGGGGAGGGGTTGGGGGGAGCTGTTTTTT; CDR3 protein: CSARQGRGWGELFF
D gene: -; V gene: TRBV7-2; J gene: TRBJ2-3; clone size: -; CDR3 DNA: TGTGCCAGCAGCTTAGCGGAGGCGGATACGCAGTATTTT; CDR3 protein: CASSLAEADTQYF
D gene: TRBD1; V gene: TRBV19; J gene: TRBJ2-1; clone size: -; CDR3 DNA: TGTGCCAGTAGGGTACAGGGGCCTAGCTCCTACAATGAGCAGTTCTTC; CDR3 protein: CASRVQGPSSYNEQFF
D gene: -; V gene: TRBV19; J gene: TRBJ1-3; clone size: many; CDR3 DNA: TGTGCCAGTAGAAACAGTAGTAGAAACACCATATATTTT; CDR3 protein: CASRNSSRNTIYF
D gene: TRBD1; V gene: TRBV4-1; J gene: TRBJ2-1; clone size: -; CDR3 DNA: TGCGCCAGCAGCCAAGAAGGGCAGGGGGCCTACAATGAGCAGTTCTTC; CDR3 protein: CASSQEGQGAYNEQFF
D gene: -; V gene: TRBV6-5; J gene: TRBJ1-6; clone size: -; CDR3 DNA: TGTGCCAGCAGTTACAGCTCCTATAATTCACCCCTCCACTTT; CDR3 protein: CASSYSSYNSPLHF
D gene: TRBD1; V gene: TRBV9; J gene: TRBJ2-1; clone size: once; CDR3 DNA: TGTGCCAGCAGCGTAGTTGGGACAGAGTACAATGAGCAGTTCTTC; CDR3 protein: CASSVVGTEYNEQFF
D gene: -; V gene: TRBV6-2/TRBV6-3; J gene: TRBJ2-7; clone size: -; CDR3 DNA: TGTGCCAGCATTTACTTGGTTCAGAACTACGAGCAGTACTTC; CDR3 protein: CASIYLVQNYEQYF
D gene: TRBD1; V gene: TRBV27; J gene: TRBJ2-5; clone size: -; CDR3 DNA: TGTGCCAGCAGTTTACGACCAGGACAGGGGAAAGAAACCCAGTACTTC; CDR3 protein: CASSLRPGQGKETQYF
D gene: TRBD1; V gene: TRBV29-1; J gene: TRBJ1-2; clone size: few; CDR3 DNA: TGCAGCGCCGGGACAGTGGCTAACTATGGCTACACCTTC; CDR3 protein: CSAGTVANYGYTF
D gene: -; V gene: TRBV7-2; J gene: TRBJ1-2; clone size: -; CDR3 DNA: TGTGCCAGCAGCCCTCAAGGGTATGGCTACACCTTC; CDR3 protein: CASSPQGYGYTF
D gene: TRBD2; V gene: TRBV6-5; J gene: TRBJ2-1; clone size: -; CDR3 DNA: TGTGCCAGCAGTGACTCTACTAGCGGGTCATACAATGAGCAGTTCTTC; CDR3 protein: CASSDSTSGSYNEQFF
D gene: TRBD2; V gene: TRBV6-1; J gene: TRBJ2-3; clone size: -; CDR3 DNA: TGTGCCAGCAGTGAACCCCCAGGGAGGGGCACAGATACGCAGTATTTT; CDR3 protein: CASSEPPGRGTDTQYF
D gene: TRBD1; V gene: TRBV19; J gene: TRBJ2-2; clone size: medium-sized; CDR3 DNA: TGTGCCAGTTGCCCCGCCCGGACAGGGGGCAACGGGGAGCTGTTTTTT; CDR3 protein: CASCPARTGGNGELFF
D gene: -; V gene: TRBV5-1; J gene: TRBJ2-3; clone size: -; CDR3 DNA: TGCGCCAGCAAACTGAGGGCTAACACAGATACGCAGTATTTT; CDR3 protein: CASKLRANTDTQYF
D gene: TRBD2; V gene: TRBV11-2; J gene: TRBJ2-1; clone size: -; CDR3 DNA: TGTGCCAGCAGCTTCAATCCCCCCTGGGCGGGAGTTGGCAATGAGCAGTTCTTC; CDR3 protein: CASSFNPPWAGVGNEQFF
D gene: -; V gene: TRBV11-2; J gene: TRBJ2-7; clone size: -; CDR3 DNA: TGTGCCAGCAGCTTATGGGGCGGTCACTACGAGCAGTACTTC; CDR3 protein: CASSLWGGHYEQYF
D gene: TRBD1; V gene: TRBV6-2/TRBV6-3; J gene: TRBJ1-1; clone size: many; CDR3 DNA: TGTGCCAGCAGTTACTCGATTCTGGTGAGCGACAGGGGTGAAGATGAAGCTTTCTTT; CDR3 protein: CASSYSILVSDRGEDEAFF
D gene: TRBD1; V gene: TRBV28; J gene: TRBJ2-2; clone size: few; CDR3 DNA: TGTGCCAGCGGTATTTCGATAGGGACAGGGGGCACCGGGGAGCTGTTTTTT; CDR3 protein: CASGISIGTGGTGELFF
D gene: TRBD2; V gene: TRBV7-2; J gene: TRBJ2-1; clone size: -; CDR3 DNA: TGTGCCAGCACTTTAGCGGGAGGCTCCTACAATGAGCAGTTCTTC; CDR3 protein: CASTLAGGSYNEQFF
D gene: -; V gene: TRBV5-1; J gene: TRBJ2-6; clone size: -; CDR3 DNA: TGCGCCAGCAGCGTCGGACAGGCCAACGTCCTGACTTTC; CDR3 protein: CASSVGQANVLTF
D gene: TRBD1; V gene: TRBV6-2/TRBV6-3; J gene: TRBJ2-3; clone size: -; CDR3 DNA: TGTGCCAGCAGCCGATCCCCGGGACAGGGGGCAGATACGCAGTATTTT; CDR3 protein: CASSRSPGQGADTQYF
D gene: -; V gene: TRBV28; J gene: TRBJ2-7; clone size: -; CDR3 DNA: TGTGCCAGCAGTTTCTGGGTAAGAGGGGCCTCCAACGAGCAGTACTTC; CDR3 protein: CASSFWVRGASNEQYF
D gene: -; V gene: TRBV28; J gene: TRBJ1-1; clone size: -; CDR3 DNA: TGTGCCTCCTACGGCAGGGAGGACACTGAAGCTTTCTTT; CDR3 protein: CASYGREDTEAFF
D gene: -; V gene: TRBV27; J gene: TRBJ2-7; clone size: -; CDR3 DNA: TGTGCCAGCAGTTTATTGTCGGGAGCAGTCTACGAGCAGTACTTC; CDR3 protein: CASSLLSGAVYEQYF
D gene: -; V gene: TRBV7-2; J gene: TRBJ1-5; clone size: medium-sized; CDR3 DNA: TGTGCCAGCACCCTCCGGGGGCAGCCCCAGCATTTT; CDR3 protein: CASTLRGQPQHF
D gene: -; V gene: TRBV11-2; J gene: TRBJ2-2; clone size: few; CDR3 DNA: TGTGCCAGCAGCTTAAGGGTAAACAGACTTACATCCTCCGGGGAGCTGTTTTTT; CDR3 protein: CASSLRVNRLTSSGELFF
D gene: -; V gene: TRBV14; J gene: TRBJ2-3; clone size: many; CDR3 DNA: TGTGCCAGCAGCCCCCCCCCCCCGGCAGATACGCAGTATTTT; CDR3 protein: CASSPPPPADTQYF
D gene: -; V gene: TRBV7-8; J gene: TRBJ2-2; clone size: few; CDR3 DNA: TGTGCCAGCAGCTTAGCGCCCCTAAGGAGCAGATACACCGGGGAGCTGTTTTTT; CDR3 protein: CASSLAPLRSRYTGELFF
D gene: -; V gene: TRBV9; J gene: TRBJ2-3; clone size: few; CDR3 DNA: TGTGCCAGCAGCGTACGTCAGTTCACAGATACGCAGTATTTT; CDR3 protein: CASSVRQFTDTQYF